This T cell receptor (beta chain) was documented in a study of tumor-infiltrating lymphocytes in glioblastoma multiforme. Study-level findings and limits: The TCR and somatic mutation analysis included just one glioblastoma patient. The T cells in this sample were not sorted into functional subsets.

Three nested ARM-PCR rounds with V-beta and C-beta primers built TCRB libraries. TCRB-specific cDNA synthesis used 0.5 to 0.65 ug of total RNA. TCRdb reanalysed the multiplex PCR reads using MiXCR and keeps one entry per CDR3 protein. In the table there are approximately 12,000 distinct CDR3 sequences, roughly 70% of which are singletons. The CDR3 covers 13 residues. Between the trimmed V and J ends, which lost 3 bases and 3 bases, there was a span of 12 bases. Germline V gene data show CDR1 as DFQATT and CDR2 as SNEGSKA (reference sequence). About this clonotype itself: What it binds is not known.

The chain combines TRBV20-1 with TRBJ2-7, with D possibly called TRBD1 or TRBD2 (5 bases each). The source of this sequence is a male donor with glioblastoma. Input material: brain tumor tissue. CDR3 protein: CSASPGRGYEQYF. The CDR3 DNA reads TGCAGTGCTAGCCCGGGACGGGGCTACGAGCAGTACTTC.